What follows is one TCR beta chain and its context. Germline V gives CDR1 MNHNS, CDR2 SASEGT. The CDR3 extends over 15 amino acids. V was cut by 2 bases and J by 1 base, with 8 bases left in between. This specimen comes from a study of T cell changes during pregnancy in multiple sclerosis. The table came from immunoSEQ multiplex PCR; TCRdb's copy has only in-frame clones and leaves some out. The data show 15,000 to 25,000 clones, about 88% seen once. The clonotype comes from a female donor in good health, enrolled as a control in a pregnancy study. The chain recombines TRBV6-1 with TRBJ2-2; D is possibly TRBD2 (5 bases). The sample in question was CD8+ T cells from peripheral blood mononuclear cells, obtained in the second trimester of pregnancy. The CDR3 spells CASSELAGNTGELFF. CDR3 DNA sequence: TGTGCCAGCAGTGAATTGGCGGGGAACACCGGGGAGCTGTTTTTT.